Sequencing of this TCR beta chain was carried out in a study of blood T cells in healthy people across ages. Study details: The template switching approach captured approximately one barcoded beta molecule for every two T cells.

Germline CDR1 MNHEY, CDR2 SVGAGI. J lost 0 bases, V lost 2 bases, and 12 bases had no gene match. The CDR3 has 19 residues. Through a sample-barcoded 5' primer and a J-beta primer mix, a second PCR was run for 7 to 11 cycles. MiXCR, run by TCRdb on the 5' RACE reads, gives a single entry per CDR3 protein. The table has 800,000 to 950,000 distinct CDR3 sequences, under 40% seen once. This clonotype was obtained from a man between 18 and 35 years old in good health. V usage is TRBV6-5 and J usage is TRBJ2-4; 8 bases fit TRBD1. Sequencing was done on a sample of blood. Here the CDR3 reads CASSYGGAGGRSAKNIQYF. The CDR3 DNA reads TGTGCCAGCAGTTACGGTGGGGCAGGGGGCAGATCAGCCAAAAACATTCAGTACTTC.